This TCR beta chain was sequenced in a study of T cell responses to AZD1222 COVID-19 vaccine. Some clones are missing from TCRdb's copy, which holds only in-frame ones; the method was immunoSEQ multiplex PCR. The sample shows 100,000 to 150,000 clones, roughly 90% of them seen only once. Second-dose groups at about 4 or about 12 weeks were pooled. Concerning this clone: Antigen unknown.

Unmatched junction bases numbered 11, after V lost 6 bases and J lost 6 bases. CDR1 and CDR2 from the germline V gene are MNHEY and SVGAGI. CDR3 length: 15 residues. Study-wide findings and caveats: Nearly half of the spike-specific TCRs reportedly recognize variant regions that carry no mutations.

This specimen was peripheral blood, taken 28 days after the second AZD1222 dose. The chain employs TRBV6-5 and TRBJ1-1; 9 bases align to TRBD1. This clonotype was obtained from an adult who received the AZD1222 COVID-19 vaccine. CDR3 sequence: CASRLAGTGTAEAFF. CDR3 bases: TGTGCCAGCAGGTTGGCGGGGACAGGGACGGCTGAAGCTTTCTTT.